The present T cell receptor beta chain was sequenced within a study of blood T cell repertoires in COVID-19. The wider study: Some COVID-19 samples were acute and others convalescent; all came from the United States, Italy and Spain. From T cells, B-cell-depleted T cells, or PBMCs came the material, which was cDNA or gDNA.

Original methodology: Amplification with reference gene primers provided the estimates of nucleated cell counts. Assay: immunoSEQ multiplex PCR; the TCRdb copy retains only in-frame clones and omits some. The D gene and trimming were derived from the DNA, and the V and J assignments and clone size from that table. Here the sample spans some 100,000 clones, around 82% being singletons. The V end was cut by 4 bases, the J end by 6 bases, with 18 bases between. This CDR3 has 15 amino acids. The germline V gene has CDR1 LNHDA and CDR2 SQIVND (reference sequence). This chain uses TRBV19 with TRBJ1-1; D is unresolved. This TCR derives from a woman aged 50 to 60 with acute or convalescent COVID-19. The sample consisted of peripheral blood. The CDR3 sequence: CASSTRQNSGPEAFF. CDR3 DNA: TGTGCCAGTAGTACAAGGCAGAACAGCGGACCTGAAGCTTTCTTT.